This T cell receptor (beta chain) derives from a study of blood T cells in healthy people across ages (dated by TCRdb to the mid-2010s). At the level of the whole study: In model experiments, roughly one uniquely barcoded TCR beta cDNA molecule per two T cells was captured by template switching. Using deep sequencing normalized with unique cDNA molecular identifiers, the study measured how TCR beta repertoire diversity changes with age. For two donors (one aged 18 to 30 and one aged 80 or older), the study analyzed two additional independent replicas of 1 million unique cDNA reads from the same blood draw. Donors were grouped into four age groups: young (average about 15 years), middle-aged (about 38), aged (roughly 62) and long-lived (just over 80). To avoid experimental bias, donors of different ages were spread randomly across the sequencing lanes.

Donors were a few dozen systemically healthy Caucasian individuals from Russia aged roughly 6 to 90 years. Each donor gave around 9.5 milliliters of peripheral blood, collected into EDTA-treated Vacutainer tubes. PBMCs were isolated by Ficoll-Paque density-gradient centrifugation, with at least 6 million obtained per sample. Total RNA, at least 6 micrograms per sample, was extracted from PBMCs with Trizol reagent. Naive CD45RAhigh/CD27high T cell percentages were measured by flow cytometry on a PBMC aliquot from every donor. Study-level results and caveats: Estimates of total diversity based on one million sequenced T cells were considered lower bounds and underestimates. Bulk unsorted PBMC profiling prevented conclusive comparison of naive and antigen-experienced compartments. As age increased, observed TCR beta diversity per million T cells dropped in a roughly linear way, and a significant reduction was already evident by age 40. Because the CMV infection status of the donors was unknown, age-related changes in expanded clonotypes may potentially have been confounded. A strong correlation was found between observed TCR beta diversity and the percentage of naive T cells measured by flow cytometry. The long-lived group showed more naive CD4+ T cells, fewer expanded clones and increased TCR diversity than the aged group, suggesting age selection.

This clonotype was observed a few times. What this receptor recognizes is not known. Per-base qualities were not stored, and no clone one base away is much larger. Library preparation was by 5' RACE. For sequencing, an Illumina HiSeq 2500 was employed. A second PCR of roughly 6 to 11 cycles was run with a J-beta primer mix and a sample-barcoded 5' primer. Each TCR beta cDNA molecule received a unique molecular identifier from a template-switch 5' adaptor carrying 12 random nucleotides. Each sample yielded at least 3 million CDR3-containing paired-end reads. The Mint cDNA synthesis kit, primed by a TRBC-specific oligonucleotide, was used to synthesize first-strand cDNA from all RNA. Following uracil-DNA glycosylase treatment, a first 18-cycle PCR with universal primers M1SS and BC2_uni_R was performed on all cDNA. The authors processed their data as follows. Each sample was normalized by randomly selecting 1 million high-quality reads, each carrying a distinct molecular identifier. Instead of being binned into consensus sequences, reads with shared molecular identifiers were discarded. MiTCR, run with a Q25 quality threshold and the strictest error-elimination algorithm, handled CDR3 identification, clonotype clustering and error correction. A nonparametric unseen species model with Euler transformation was used to estimate a lower bound on total TCR beta diversity. TCRdb took the public reads, trimmed them with fastp at Q25, ran MiXCR for clone calling and kept in-frame beta chains. Here each entry gathers all rows of one CDR3 protein and keeps the most common genes and DNA. The V and J calls, along with clone size, are taken from TCRdb and not from the paper's own processing. The sample has approximately 600,000 distinct CDR3 sequences on record, approximately 50% of them singletons. In total, the top ten clones hold around 37% of the sample.

This receptor was identified in a man between 60 and 70 years old in good health. The sequencing sample was made of blood.

CDR3 region: CASSSRTRAQETQYF. Here is the DNA: TGTGCCAGCAGCTCCCGGACTCGGGCACAAGAGACCCAGTACTTC. The rearrangement joined TRBV7-9 to TRBJ2-5, with a tentative D gene TRBD2 over 5 matching bases. The CDR3 has 15 amino acids, counting the end cysteine and phenylalanine. The read is trimmed to its CDR3 DNA, 45 bases read in frame from base 1. The CDR1 and CDR2 encoded by the germline V gene (reference sequence) are SEHNR and FQNEAQ. The junction carries 14 bases between V and J, which are trimmed by 4 bases and 2 bases respectively.